Sequencing of this TCR beta chain was carried out in a study of radiotherapy plus CTLA-4 blockade in lung cancer. As for the study in general: Objective responses were seen in around 20% of patients, disease control in approximately 29%. Study-wide points: Clones derived from tumor TCRs expanded in blood after radiotherapy plus ipilimumab. The best prediction of response reportedly came from early blood T cell clone dynamics, with interferon-beta.

Sequenced by immunoSEQ multiplex PCR; TCRdb stores in-frame clones only, minus some. The profile covers fewer than 100,000 clones, with 83% appearing a single time and 0.82% taken by the ten largest. Chemo-refractory metastatic non-small-cell lung cancer patients underwent focal radiation alongside CTLA-4 blockade with ipilimumab. As concerns this clone: What it recognizes is unknown.

The CDR3 sequence is 14 residues long. Germline V lookup: CDR1 MNHNY, CDR2 SVGAGI (reference sequence). V dropped 5 bases and J dropped 0 bases, with 11 bases sitting between them. This TCR came from a human donor with non-small cell lung cancer who had stable disease on radiotherapy plus ipilimumab. The source material was peripheral blood, sampled from a patient treated with radiotherapy plus ipilimumab. This chain links TRBV6-6 with TRBJ2-7; D remains unclear. Here the CDR3 DNA reads TGTGCCAGCAGTGCTGGACCGCTCTCCTACGAGCAGTACTTC. It specifies CASSAGPLSYEQYF.